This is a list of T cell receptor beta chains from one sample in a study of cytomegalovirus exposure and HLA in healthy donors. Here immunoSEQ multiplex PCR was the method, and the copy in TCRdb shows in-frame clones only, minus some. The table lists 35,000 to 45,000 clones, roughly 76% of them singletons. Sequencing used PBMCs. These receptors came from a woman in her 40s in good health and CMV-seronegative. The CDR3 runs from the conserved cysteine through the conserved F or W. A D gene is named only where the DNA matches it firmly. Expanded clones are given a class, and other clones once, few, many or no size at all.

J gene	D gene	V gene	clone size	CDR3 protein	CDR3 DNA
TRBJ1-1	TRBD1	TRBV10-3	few	CAIREFAGGNEAFF	TGTGCCATCAGAGAATTTGCAGGGGGTAATGAAGCTTTCTTT
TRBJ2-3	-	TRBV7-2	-	CASSLRTNTQYF	TGTGCCAGCAGCTTAAGGACAAATACGCAGTATTTT
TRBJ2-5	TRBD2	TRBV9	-	CASSVTSGQETQYF	TGTGCCAGCAGCGTCACTAGCGGCCAAGAGACCCAGTACTTC
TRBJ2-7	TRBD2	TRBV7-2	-	CASSLEQRGPYEQYF	TGTGCCAGCAGCTTAGAACAGCGGGGGCCCTACGAGCAGTACTTC
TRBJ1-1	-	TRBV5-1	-	CASSLAVSDEAFF	TGCGCCAGCAGCTTGGCCGTCAGCGATGAAGCTTTCTTT
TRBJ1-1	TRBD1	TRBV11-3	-	CASSTRAGQGNTEAFF	TGTGCCAGCAGCACCAGGGCGGGACAGGGAAACACTGAAGCTTTCTTT
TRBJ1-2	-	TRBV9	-	CASSVEAGVNYGYTF	TGTGCCAGCAGCGTGGAGGCGGGCGTTAACTATGGCTACACCTTC
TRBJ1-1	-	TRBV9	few	CASSASPDYNTEAFF	TGTGCCAGCAGCGCGAGCCCGGACTATAACACTGAAGCTTTCTTT
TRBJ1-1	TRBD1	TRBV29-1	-	CSAQGTGGGNTEAFF	TGCAGCGCCCAAGGGACAGGGGGCGGGAACACTGAAGCTTTCTTT
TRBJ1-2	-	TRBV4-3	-	CASSSERQGGVYGYTF	TGCGCCAGCAGCTCCGAAAGGCAAGGTGGAGTCTATGGCTACACCTTC
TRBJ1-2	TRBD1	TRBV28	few	CASSLTGVGYGYTF	TGTGCCAGCAGTTTAACAGGGGTGGGCTATGGCTACACCTTC
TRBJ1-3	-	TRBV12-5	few	CASGLDLGENSGNTIYF	TGTGCTAGTGGTTTGGATCTTGGTGAGAACTCTGGAAACACCATATATTTT
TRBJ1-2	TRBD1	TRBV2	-	CASRPPTGVHGYTF	TGTGCCAGCAGGCCCCCGACAGGGGTTCATGGCTACACCTTC
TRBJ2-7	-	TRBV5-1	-	CASSLDPTYEQYF	TGCGCCAGCAGCTTGGATCCAACCTACGAGCAGTACTTC
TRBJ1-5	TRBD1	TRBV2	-	CASSEGTAQPQHF	TGTGCCAGCAGTGAGGGGACAGCTCAGCCCCAGCATTTT
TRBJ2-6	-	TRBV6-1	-	CASREVSGANVLTF	TGTGCCAGCAGGGAGGTCTCTGGGGCCAACGTCCTGACTTTC
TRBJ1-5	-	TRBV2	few	CASMRDANQPQHF	TGTGCCAGCATGAGGGATGCCAATCAGCCCCAGCATTTT
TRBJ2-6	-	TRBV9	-	CASSVGHPSSGANVLTF	TGTGCCAGCAGCGTCGGACACCCGAGCTCTGGGGCCAACGTCCTGACTTTC
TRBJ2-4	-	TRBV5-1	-	CASSLARQGENIQYF	TGCGCCAGCAGCTTGGCCCGGCAGGGTGAAAACATTCAGTACTTC
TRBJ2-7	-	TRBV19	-	CATTGNSYEQYF	TGTGCCACAACCGGGAACTCCTACGAGCAGTACTTC
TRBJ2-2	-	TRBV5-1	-	CASSRDTPSTGELFF	TGCGCCAGCAGCCGGGACACCCCGAGCACCGGGGAGCTGTTTTTT
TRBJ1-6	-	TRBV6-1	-	CASSEFRGNSPLHF	TGTGCCAGCAGTGAATTCAGGGGTAATTCACCCCTCCACTTT
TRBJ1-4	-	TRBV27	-	CASSSNRFLATNEKLFF	TGTGCCAGCAGCTCGAATCGGTTTTTGGCAACTAATGAAAAACTGTTTTTT
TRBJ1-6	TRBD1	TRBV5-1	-	CASSFSGGSNSPLHF	TGCGCCAGCAGCTTCTCAGGGGGCAGTAATTCACCCCTCCACTTT
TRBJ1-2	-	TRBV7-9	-	CASSLDPVRAGYTF	TGTGCCAGCAGCTTAGATCCTGTGCGGGCTGGCTACACCTTC
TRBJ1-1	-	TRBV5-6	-	CASSIQGYTEAFF	TGTGCCAGCAGCATACAGGGATATACTGAAGCTTTCTTT
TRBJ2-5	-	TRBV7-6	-	CASSLLGGGGETQYF	TGTGCCAGCAGCTTATTGGGGGGCGGGGGTGAGACCCAGTACTTC
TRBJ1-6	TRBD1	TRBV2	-	CASTDRGRSPLHF	TGTGCCAGCACGGACAGGGGGCGTTCACCCCTCCACTTT
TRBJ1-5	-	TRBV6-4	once	CASSDSRMGQGLGIQPQHF	TGTGCCAGCAGTGACTCGAGGATGGGGCAGGGTCTAGGAATTCAGCCCCAGCATTTT
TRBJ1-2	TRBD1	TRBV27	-	CASSFTKGQGNGYTF	TGTGCCAGCAGTTTCACTAAGGGACAGGGGAATGGCTACACCTTC
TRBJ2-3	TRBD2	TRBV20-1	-	CSASLAGPQYF	TGCAGTGCTTCCCTAGCGGGGCCCCAGTATTTT
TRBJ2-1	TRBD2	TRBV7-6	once	CASSFNFGGSSYNEQFF	TGTGCCAGCAGCTTCAACTTCGGCGGGAGCTCCTACAATGAGCAGTTCTTC
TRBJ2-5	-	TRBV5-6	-	CASSTGQYQETQYF	TGTGCCAGCAGCACAGGACAATACCAAGAGACCCAGTACTTC
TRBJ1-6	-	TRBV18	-	CASSSVEGAPLHF	TGTGCCAGCTCGTCCGTAGAGGGTGCACCCCTCCACTTT
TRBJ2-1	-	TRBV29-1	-	CSVWEAAAGLDEQFF	TGCAGCGTTTGGGAGGCAGCCGCGGGGTTGGATGAGCAGTTCTTC
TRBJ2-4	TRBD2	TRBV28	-	CASSPWTSGGRLAKNIQYF	TGTGCCAGCAGTCCGTGGACTAGCGGGGGGCGGTTAGCCAAAAACATTCAGTACTTC
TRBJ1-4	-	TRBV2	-	CASSVQGRNVRLFF	TGTGCCAGCAGTGTTCAGGGGCGGAATGTGCGGCTGTTTTTT
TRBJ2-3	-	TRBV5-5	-	CASSFTSDTQYF	TGTGCCAGCAGCTTTACTTCAGATACGCAGTATTTT
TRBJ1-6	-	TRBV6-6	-	CASNLGSYNSPLHF	TGTGCCAGCAATCTAGGCTCCTATAATTCACCCCTCCACTTT
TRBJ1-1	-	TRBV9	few	CASSPRWNTEAFF	TGTGCCAGCAGCCCACGGTGGAACACTGAAGCTTTCTTT
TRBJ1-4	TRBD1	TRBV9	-	CASSVHRGINEKLFF	TGTGCCAGCAGCGTTCACAGGGGAATTAATGAAAAACTGTTTTTT